Following are 21 T cell receptor beta chains from one sample sequenced in a study of OX40 agonist ivuxolimab in advanced cancers. Library preparation used the immunoSEQ multiplex PCR assay. This is the immuneACCESS table as TCRdb keeps it, with only in-frame sequences that have V and J called. A part of the clones is gone; compared with another copy, unresolved V genes explain less than half, and the rest is unexplained. This sample is represented by roughly 65,000 clones; roughly 80% of them were singletons. The top ten clones comprise 3.7% of the sample. This material consisted of CD4+ or CD8+ T cells sorted from blood, taken in a trial of the OX40 agonist ivuxolimab. These receptors were taken from an adult with an advanced solid tumor such as melanoma, head and neck, liver or kidney cancer.

A few counts support this clone. The chain uses TRBV2 and TRBJ2-7; unclear D gene. Trimming stripped 0 bases from V and 3 bases from J, with 12 bases between. The length of the CDR3 is 15 residues. From germline, CDR1 is SNHLY and CDR2 FYNNEI. In nucleotides, the CDR3 is TGTGCCAGCAGTGAAGCGCTGTACGGAATCTACGAGCAGTACTTC. Residues: CASSEALYGIYEQYF.

The chain's CDR3 is CASSPTGGWSEAFF. CDR3 sequence (DNA): TGTGCCAGCAGTCCGACAGGGGGCTGGAGTGAAGCTTTCTTT. The chain couples TRBV11-2 to TRBJ1-1; 10 bases are a match to TRBD1. V gave up 6 bases and J gave up 7 bases; unmatched junction bases: 8. The CDR3 covers 14 residues. Germline CDR1 is SGHAT and CDR2 is FQNNGV.

The chain joins TRBV10-3 to TRBJ2-5; TRBD1 matches 7 bases. Germline V gene data show CDR1 as ENHRY and CDR2 as SYGVKD. The CDR3 is 14 amino acids. J lost 0 bases, V lost 10 bases, and 8 bases had no gene match. In DNA form, the CDR3 reads TGTGCCAGCCAACAGGGGAAGGACCAAGAGACCCAGTACTTC. Protein sequence: CASQQGKDQETQYF.

The chain has TRBV7-9 and TRBJ2-7; D not resolved. V lost 4 bases and J 7 bases, leaving 11 bases between the germline ends. CDR3 length equals 12 residues. Germline loops: CDR1 SEHNR, CDR2 FQNEAQ (reference sequence). The CDR3 reads CASSYVQLEQYF. The CDR3 bases are TGTGCCAGCAGCTATGTCCAGTTGGAGCAGTACTTC.

The chain couples TRBV28 to TRBJ2-7, with 8 bases that match TRBD1. Trimming at V came to 5 bases and at J to 5 bases, leaving 17 bases not matched to a gene. Germline values: CDR1 MDHEN, CDR2 SYDVKM. The CDR3 spans 17 residues. CDR3 bases: TGTGCCAGCAGTCCTCGACCGCCGGGACAGGTTTTCCACGAGCAGTACTTC. Its translation is CASSPRPPGQVFHEQYF.

The chain couples TRBV5-8 to TRBJ1-5; TRBD1 agrees at 9 bases. The CDR3 extends over 16 amino acids. The ends lost 2 bases at V and 6 bases at J; junction bases unmatched: 9. Germline V gene sequence: CDR1 SGHTS, CDR2 YDEGEE. The CDR3 region has the DNA TGTGCCAGCAGCTTTAGACAGGGACAGGGACGTCAGCCCCAGCATTTT. Translation: CASSFRQGQGRQPQHF.

In nucleotides, the CDR3 is TGTGCCAGCAGCCTTAGCGGGAGGGCTACAGATACGCAGTATTTT. This sequence encodes CASSLSGRATDTQYF. This chain links TRBV5-4 with TRBJ2-3, with 11 bases aligning to TRBD2. CDR1 SGHNT and CDR2 YYREEE come from the germline V gene (reference sequence). V shed 4 bases and J 3 bases; nucleotides not matched to a gene: 4. This CDR3 contains 15 residues. Together with reference TRBV5-4 and TRBJ2-3, the CDR3 gives the full variable domain: ETGVTQSPTHLIKTRGQQVTLRCSSQSGHNTVSWYQQALGQGPQFIFQYYREEENGRGNFPPRFSGLQFPNYSSELNVNALELDDSALYLCASSLSGRATDTQYFGPGTRLTVL.

In this sample, this clone turned up a few times. The V call is TRBV11-1, the J call TRBJ2-7; D is undetermined. CDR1 is SGHAT and CDR2 is FQDESV in the germline V gene (reference sequence). Trimming shortened V by 2 bases and J by 1 base, and 9 bases separated the two germline ends. The CDR3 contains 14 residues. The CDR3 reads CASSLRRNSYEQYF. The CDR3 nucleotides are TGTGCCAGCAGCTTAAGGCGGAATTCCTACGAGCAGTACTTC.

This clone was picked up one time. A read error may account for a junction end that differs from germline. The chain carries TRBV11-2 and TRBJ2-1; D is perhaps TRBD1 (6 bases). Germline V gene lookup returns CDR1 SGHAT and CDR2 FQNNGV. The CDR3 extends over 17 amino acids. CDR3: CASSLDRTHQSYNEQFF. The CDR3 DNA sequence: TGTGCCAGCAGCCTAGACAGGACTCACCAGTCCTACAATGAGCAGTTCTTC.

J is TRBJ1-1 and V is TRBV7-3; unclear D gene. The CDR3 totals 15 residues. Trimming stripped 1 base from V and 2 bases from J, with 11 bases between. The germline V gene encodes CDR1 SGHTA and CDR2 FQGTGA. This CDR3 reads CASSLNGGENTEAFF. Here the CDR3 DNA reads TGTGCCAGCAGCTTAAACGGCGGAGAAAACACTGAAGCTTTCTTT.

V is TRBV4-1 and J is TRBJ2-7, with 11 bases that match TRBD2. With V trimmed by 1 base and J by 0 bases, 5 bases remained unmatched. The CDR3 loop spans 17 amino acids. Germline V CDR1 and CDR2: MGHRA, YSYEKL. The CDR3 nucleotides read TGCGCCAGCAGCCAAGGAGTAGCGGGAGGGTTCTCCTACGAGCAGTACTTC. Amino acid sequence: CASSQGVAGGFSYEQYF.

J is TRBJ2-2 and V is TRBV19; D remains ambiguous. This CDR3 has 13 residues. Germline V gives CDR1 LNHDA, CDR2 SQIVND (reference sequence). V was cut by 5 bases and J by 1 base, with 5 bases left in between. CDR3 loop: CASSAQNTGELFF. The DNA of the CDR3 is TGTGCCAGTAGTGCTCAGAACACCGGGGAGCTGTTTTTT.

The chain employs TRBV4-1 and TRBJ1-1, with a tentative D call TRBD1 (6 bases). The V and J ends lost 4 bases and 1 base respectively, with 13 bases between them. Germline loops: CDR1 MGHRA, CDR2 YSYEKL. The CDR3 has 15 residues. As DNA, the CDR3 is TGCGCCAGCAGCCCCATGGGGGCGGCGAACACTGAAGCTTTCTTT. This translates into CASSPMGAANTEAFF.

This clone is a singleton in its sample. The rearrangement joins TRBV27 to TRBJ2-7; 8 nucleotides match TRBD2. The germline gives CDR1 MNHEY, CDR2 SMNVEV (reference sequence). The CDR3 runs to 15 residues. The V and J ends lost 4 bases and 0 bases, in that order; junction bases with no gene match: 5. DNA for the CDR3: TGTGCCAGCAGTTGGAAGCGGGGGAGCTCCTACGAGCAGTACTTC. This sequence encodes CASSWKRGSSYEQYF.

V gene TRBV2 combines with J gene TRBJ2-7; TRBD2 aligns across 15 bases. The CDR3 runs 15 residues. Germline loops: CDR1 SNHLY, CDR2 FYNNEI. After removal of 6 bases from V and 7 bases from J, the junction contained 7 bases not matched to a gene. The CDR3 protein is CASRTGLAGGGEQYF. For the CDR3, the DNA is TGTGCCAGCAGGACGGGACTAGCGGGAGGCGGGGAGCAGTACTTC.

The CDR3 protein is CASSLEIGYYEQYF. Here the CDR3 DNA reads TGTGCCAGCAGCTTGGAGATAGGCTACTACGAGCAGTACTTC. This rearrangement joins TRBV5-8 to TRBJ2-7; the D is unclear. The CDR3 runs to 14 residues. The germline V and J ends were trimmed by 0 bases and 3 bases, with 10 bases remaining between them. Germline V gene sequence: CDR1 SGHTS, CDR2 YDEGEE.

This chain connects TRBV28 to TRBJ2-3, with 10 nucleotides matching TRBD1. V lost 5 bases and J lost 4; bases outside the gene matches: 3. Germline-derived CDR1 and CDR2 are MDHEN and SYDVKM. This CDR3 region has 14 residues. The CDR3, as DNA: TGTGCCAGCAGTACGACAGGGGGCGCAGATACGCAGTATTTT. Its translation: CASSTTGGADTQYF.

This clone appeared a single time. CDR3 in amino acids: CASSSTQGRETQYF. The DNA of the CDR3 is TGTGCCAGCAGCTCAACACAGGGACGGGAGACCCAGTACTTC. The chain joins TRBV7-9 to TRBJ2-5, with a weak D call TRBD1 (6 bases). V was clipped by 4 bases and J by 5 bases, with 14 bases between them. CDR1 and CDR2 (germline): SEHNR, FQNEAQ (reference sequence). CDR3 length equals 14 residues.

The V and J genes are TRBV11-2 and TRBJ2-3; perhaps TRBD2 as D (7 bases). V lost 5 bases and J lost 2, with 11 bases in between. CDR3 size: 14 residues. Germline V gene data show CDR1 as SGHAT and CDR2 as FQNNGV. The CDR3 sequence: CASSQGGATDTQYF. CDR3 in DNA: TGTGCCAGCAGCCAAGGGGGGGCCACAGATACGCAGTATTTT.

The chain couples TRBV19 to TRBJ2-5; 9 bases are shared with TRBD1. V was clipped by 9 bases and J by 2 bases; unmatched bases: 7. The CDR3 has 14 amino acids. Per the germline V gene, CDR1 is LNHDA and CDR2 is SQIVND (reference sequence). In nucleotides, the CDR3 is TGTGCCAGCAGACAGGGGGGGATACAAGAGACCCAGTACTTC. Translated: CASRQGGIQETQYF.

This clone was seen more than once but under ten times. This rearrangement joins TRBV4-3 to TRBJ1-1; perhaps TRBD1 as D (5 bases). The CDR3 length is 14 residues. The germline V gene has CDR1 LGHNA and CDR2 YSLEER. V shed 0 bases and J shed 1 base, with 6 bases lying between them. This CDR3 reads CASSQEGGNTEAFF. The CDR3 DNA is TGCGCCAGCAGCCAAGAGGGGGGGAACACTGAAGCTTTCTTT.